This T cell receptor beta chain emerged from a study of T cells in Graves' hyperthyroidism and ophthalmopathy. Looking at the study overall: The initial diagnosis was the point when peripheral blood was collected, ahead of any treatment.

The CDR3 spans 17 residues. V was clipped by 0 bases and J by 1 base; unmatched bases: 6. Germline V gives CDR1 MNHNS, CDR2 SASEGT. This clonotype was counted at least ten times. Amplified TCR beta CDR3 regions derived from RNA transcripts. RT-PCR in the first round (using the HTBI primer set) targeted the TCR CDR3. TCRdb re-called the multiplex PCR reads with MiXCR, one entry per CDR3 protein. The sample yields about 350,000 distinct CDR3 sequences, roughly 15% seen once. A patient was excluded if there was uncontrolled infection, other autoimmune disease, pregnancy or lactation. The source is a woman aged 40 to 50 with Graves' ophthalmopathy. The chain combines TRBV6-1 with TRBJ1-5, with 7 bases identical to TRBD1. Sample: blood. The CDR3 DNA sequence: TGTGCCAGCAGTGAAGCGGTAGCAGGGGGAAGCAATCAGCCCCAGCATTTT. Protein product: CASSEAVAGGSNQPQHF.